The following is a T cell receptor beta chain sequence with its context. These data come from a study of T cell changes during pregnancy in multiple sclerosis. V lost 1 base and J lost 0, with 10 bases in between. The CDR3 runs 15 residues. The germline CDR1 and CDR2 sequences are SGHTA and FQGNSA. TCRdb's copy holds only in-frame clones and misses some; the assay was immunoSEQ multiplex PCR. The sample gives approximately 13,000 clones, over 90% of which show up once; about 3% is in the top ten. The origin of this receptor is a female donor in good health, enrolled as a control in a pregnancy study. Sequences were derived from peripheral blood, sampled in the second trimester of pregnancy. V usage is TRBV7-2 and J usage is TRBJ2-7; no clear D gene. The CDR3 here is CASSLVGQSSYEQYF. DNA for the CDR3: TGTGCCAGCAGCTTAGTTGGCCAAAGCTCCTACGAGCAGTACTTC. The full variable domain, in which reference TRBV7-2 and TRBJ2-7 provide the parts outside the CDR3, is GAGVSQSPSNKVTEKGKDVELRCDPISGHTALYWYRQSLGQGLEFLIYFQGNSAPDKSGLPSDRFSAERTGGSVSTLTIQRTQQEDSAVYLCASSLVGQSSYEQYFGPGTRLTVT.